Listed here are 6 T cell receptor beta chains from one sample, sequenced in a study of PD-L1 blockade in urothelial cancer (dated by TCRdb to 2016 to 2017). Libraries were built with the immunoSEQ multiplex PCR assay. TCRdb mirrors the immuneACCESS table, restricted to in-frame sequences. Some clones are absent from its copies; in checked studies, under half trace to an unresolved V gene, and the reason for the others is unknown. Within this sample are 45,000 to 60,000 clones, with roughly 85% of them counted one time only. Roughly 14% of the sample is held by the ten biggest clonotypes. The time point label here, explained by the study, means: pretreatment peripheral blood. The starting material was PBMCs, obtained around atezolizumab (anti-PD-L1) treatment. All receptors come from a man aged 65 to 85 with urothelial cancer.

This clone is a singleton in its sample. V gene TRBV5-4 combines with J gene TRBJ2-5; tentative D call: TRBD1 (6 bases). This CDR3 is built from 13 residues. Trimming cost V 3 bases and J 7 bases, with 13 bases left between them. CDR1 is SGHNT, CDR2 YYREEE, per germline (reference sequence). The CDR3 bases are TGTGCCAGCAGCTCGGACAGTCCGGGGACCCAGTACTTC. Translated, it gives CASSSDSPGTQYF.

The chain combines TRBV7-3 with TRBJ2-1; D might be TRBD2 (6 bases). The CDR3 spans 14 residues. CDR1 is SGHTA, CDR2 FQGTGA, per germline. Deletions cut 6 bases from V and 2 bases from J, with 11 bases between. CDR3 sequence reads: CASSTSFTYNEQFF. DNA of the CDR3: TGTGCCAGCAGTACTAGCTTCACCTACAATGAGCAGTTCTTC.

The chain couples TRBV28 to TRBJ1-5; D unresolved. Per germline, CDR1 MDHEN and CDR2 SYDVKM. This CDR3 is built from 15 residues. V shed 5 bases and J shed 0 bases, with 11 bases lying between them. CDR3 sequence reads: CASSETGISNQPQHF. The CDR3 DNA reads TGTGCCAGCAGTGAAACCGGGATTAGCAATCAGCCCCAGCATTTT.

The J gene is TRBJ2-3, the V gene TRBV11-3; D is unclear. The length of the CDR3 is 14 residues. CDR1 SGHNT and CDR2 YENEEA come from the germline V gene. Between the trimmed V and J ends, which lost 0 bases and 6 bases, there was a span of 10 bases. Here the CDR3 reads CASSLDQVADTQYF. The CDR3 DNA is TGTGCCAGCAGCTTAGATCAAGTCGCGGATACGCAGTATTTT.

This chain links TRBV9 with TRBJ2-1, with 9 nucleotides matching TRBD2. CDR1 and CDR2 from the germline V gene are SGDLS and YYNGEE. This CDR3 comprises 16 residues. The J segment lost 9 bases and the V segment lost 4 bases, leaving 14 bases of the junction unmatched. CDR3 DNA: TGTGCCAGCAGCCCCCAATTAGCGGGAGCCAGGGGTGAGCAGTTCTTC. This sequence encodes CASSPQLAGARGEQFF.

The gene calls are TRBV5-1 and TRBJ2-7, with TRBD1 matching over 7 bases. Germline V gives CDR1 SGHRS, CDR2 YFSETQ. V was clipped by 0 bases and J by 0 bases; unmatched bases: 3. This CDR3 has 15 amino acids. This chain's CDR3 is CASSLGDSLSYEQYF. The CDR3 coding sequence is TGCGCCAGCAGCTTGGGGGACAGCCTCTCCTACGAGCAGTACTTC. Full variable domain (rest looked up from reference TRBV5-1 and TRBJ2-7): KAGVTQTPRYLIKTRGQQVTLSCSPISGHRSVSWYQQTPGQGLQFLFEYFSETQRNKGNFPGRFSGRQFSNSRSEMNVSTLELGDSALYLCASSLGDSLSYEQYFGPGTRLTVT.